This TCR beta chain was obtained from a study of shared T cell receptors in the human thymus. Using immunoSEQ multiplex PCR, the repertoire was profiled, and TCRdb retains in-frame clones only, with some absent. The repertoire consists of some 700,000 clones, with over 75% occurring once and the leading ten covering over 0.008%. V was trimmed by 0 bases and J by 3 bases, leaving 18 bases between them. Germline CDR1 reads SGHRS; CDR2 reads YFSETQ. The CDR3 loop spans 17 amino acids. This sample was shared with a second study, whose subject was human thymus T cells. From that paper: Finnish infants who were healthy and having corrective surgery for congenital heart defects made up the donors. The study used thymus tissue resected during corrective heart surgery. Seemingly biased V and J gene usage marked thymic and blood repertoires.

The chain combines TRBV5-1 with TRBJ1-2; D might be TRBD1 (6 bases). The receptor's source is a boy under two years old with a congenital heart defect. Specimen: thymocytes. CDR3 coding DNA: TGCGCCAGCAGCTTGGCCGGGGAGGGGGGGGTCTACTATGGCTACACCTTC. Protein: CASSLAGEGGVYYGYTF.